A single sample gave rise to the 8 T cell receptor beta chains below, sequenced in a study of T cells in narcolepsy. Libraries were prepared by immunoSEQ multiplex PCR; TCRdb keeps only in-frame clonotypes and omits some of them. The sample consists of fewer than 30,000 clones, roughly 85% of them appearing once. Source material: CD45RA- memory CD4+ T cells from PBMCs. The receptors were gathered from a human donor with narcolepsy.

The chain is built from TRBV5-4 and TRBJ2-1; the D gene is possibly TRBD1 (6 bases). V lost 3 bases and J lost 3, with 10 bases in between. The CDR3 has 14 amino acids. Germline-derived CDR1 and CDR2 are SGHNT and YYREEE (reference sequence). Here the CDR3 reads CASSSVDSYNEQFF. The DNA for the CDR3 is TGTGCCAGCAGCTCCGTGGACAGCTACAATGAGCAGTTCTTC.

The V gene is TRBV15, the J gene TRBJ1-2, with a weak D call TRBD1 (6 bases). V shed 5 bases and J shed 1 base, with 8 bases lying between them. CDR1 and CDR2 (germline): LNHNV, YYDKDF (reference sequence). The CDR3 sequence is 13 residues long. The CDR3 region has the DNA TGTGCCACCAGCTTGGACAGTAACTATGGCTACACCTTC. This encodes CATSLDSNYGYTF.

This chain joins TRBV5-5 and TRBJ1-5, with D possibly being TRBD1 (6 bases). Germline V gives CDR1 SGHKS, CDR2 YYEKEE (reference sequence). Deletions cut 4 bases from V and 4 bases from J, with 12 bases between. The CDR3 spans 14 residues. The CDR3 DNA is TGTGCCAGCAGCCCACAGGGTCGGAATCAGCCCCAGCATTTT. Its protein is CASSPQGRNQPQHF.

This chain links TRBV5-1 with TRBJ2-1, with TRBD2 matching over 10 bases. This CDR3 has 16 residues. Germline V gene sequence: CDR1 SGHRS, CDR2 YFSETQ. V gave up 4 bases and J gave up 4 bases; unmatched junction bases: 8. The chain's CDR3 is CASSSQAGGMYNEQFF. The CDR3 DNA reads TGCGCCAGCAGCAGCCAAGCGGGAGGGATGTACAATGAGCAGTTCTTC. The full variable domain, its missing parts supplied by reference TRBV5-1 and TRBJ2-1, is KAGVTQTPRYLIKTRGQQVTLSCSPISGHRSVSWYQQTPGQGLQFLFEYFSETQRNKGNFPGRFSGRQFSNSRSEMNVSTLELGDSALYLCASSSQAGGMYNEQFFGPGTRLTVL.

This chain links TRBV9 with TRBJ2-2; D is uncertain. With 3 bases removed from V and 5 bases from J, the gap between germline ends came to 11 bases. CDR3 size: 14 residues. Germline CDR1 reads SGDLS; CDR2 reads YYNGEE. The DNA of the CDR3 is TGTGCCAGCAGCGCGAGATCCCAAACCGGGGAGCTGTTTTTT. Encoded protein: CASSARSQTGELFF.

The chain joins TRBV30 to TRBJ2-7, with TRBD2 identical over 11 bases. The junction had 10 bases not matched to a gene; V was cut back by 0 bases and J by 0 bases. The CDR3 runs 18 residues. Germline assignment: CDR1 GTSNPN and CDR2 SVGIG (reference sequence). CDR3 protein: CAWSVPGRTSGYSYEQYF. For the CDR3, the DNA is TGTGCCTGGAGTGTACCAGGCCGGACTAGCGGGTACTCCTACGAGCAGTACTTC.

V gene TRBV4-2 combines with J gene TRBJ2-3; 12 bases fit TRBD2. There are 19 residues in the CDR3. With 1 base clipped from V and 6 bases from J, the junction kept 14 bases outside the gene matches. From germline, CDR1 is LGHNA and CDR2 YNFKEQ. CDR3 protein: CASSQGVRSSGRAPDTQYF. The CDR3 bases are TGTGCCAGCAGCCAAGGGGTGCGGTCTAGCGGGAGGGCCCCGGATACGCAGTATTTT.

The chain carries TRBV28 and TRBJ2-1; D may be TRBD1 (6 bases). CDR1 and CDR2 from the germline V gene are MDHEN and SYDVKM. The CDR3 consists of 14 residues. Trimming cost V 8 bases and J 7 bases, with 18 bases left between them. The CDR3 DNA sequence: TGTGCCAGCTCAGTGCGCAGGGGCAGGAATGAGCAGTTCTTC. Translating it yields CASSVRRGRNEQFF. Based on the CDR3 plus reference TRBV28 and TRBJ2-1, the full variable domain is DVKVTQSSRYLVKRTGEKVFLECVQDMDHENMFWYRQDPGLGLRLIYFSYDVKMKEKGDIPEGYSVSREKKERFSLILESASTNQTSMYLCASSVRRGRNEQFFGPGTRLTVL.